A selection of T cell receptor beta chains follows, all from one sample in a study of T cell responses to AZD1222 COVID-19 vaccine. Sequencing used immunoSEQ multiplex PCR; TCRdb keeps in-frame clones, though not all of them. The sample lists 90,000 to 150,000 clones, around nine tenths occurring once. Sequenced here: peripheral blood, sampled on day 0 of AZD1222 vaccination. All receptors derive from an adult in good health. Both conserved end residues are part of each CDR3. D genes are given only for firm matches. For some rows the clone size is stated as once, few or many, or as a class when expanded; others skip it.

TRBV6-2/TRBV6-3	TRBJ2-2	TRBD2	few	TGTGCCAGCAGTTACCTACTAGCGGGGGCAGGGGAGCTGTTTTTT	CASSYLLAGAGELFF
TRBV5-1	TRBJ1-1	NA	NA	TGCGCCAGCAGCTTGGCTCGGGGATTGAACACTGAAGCTTTCTTT	CASSLARGLNTEAFF
TRBV10-3	TRBJ1-2	NA	NA	TGTGCCATCAGTGAGTCGCCCCCGGTAGGCACAGCCATTATTACCTACACCTTC	CAISESPPVGTAIITYTF
TRBV19	TRBJ1-3	NA	NA	TGTGCCAGCACCCCAACCGGGGGAATCTCTGGAAACACCATATATTTT	CASTPTGGISGNTIYF
TRBV5-6	TRBJ1-2	TRBD1	few	TGTGCCAGCAGCTTGGTGGGACAGGGGAGCCGCGGCTATGGCTACACCTTC	CASSLVGQGSRGYGYTF
TRBV2	TRBJ2-7	NA	NA	TGTGCCAGCAGTGAAGGGCCGACAGGATTCTACGAGCAGTACTTC	CASSEGPTGFYEQYF
TRBV7-2	TRBJ2-7	NA	NA	TGTGCCAGCCTTTTGGCCCCAACATCCTACGAGCAGTACTTC	CASLLAPTSYEQYF
TRBV7-2	TRBJ2-2	NA	NA	TGTGCCAGCAGCTTACGCGGGGAGCTGTTTTTT	CASSLRGELFF
TRBV9	TRBJ2-1	NA	NA	TGTGCCAGCAGCGTAGTACAAGACAATGAGCAGTTCTTC	CASSVVQDNEQFF
TRBV9	TRBJ2-7	NA	NA	TGTGCCAGCAGCGCCTCGTTATCGGGGTTCGGGCAGTACTTC	CASSASLSGFGQYF
TRBV5-1	TRBJ1-5	NA	NA	TGCGCCAGCGTCCCTGGGGACGAAGGGGATAGCAATCAGCCCCAGCATTTT	CASVPGDEGDSNQPQHF
TRBV7-2	TRBJ1-5	NA	NA	TGTGCCAGCAGCCGGGCCGGTCGGGGGGCGAATCAGCCCCAGCATTTT	CASSRAGRGANQPQHF
TRBV2	TRBJ2-3	TRBD2	once	TGTGCCAGCCGGGGGGGGAGGTCCACAGATACGCAGTATTTT	CASRGGRSTDTQYF